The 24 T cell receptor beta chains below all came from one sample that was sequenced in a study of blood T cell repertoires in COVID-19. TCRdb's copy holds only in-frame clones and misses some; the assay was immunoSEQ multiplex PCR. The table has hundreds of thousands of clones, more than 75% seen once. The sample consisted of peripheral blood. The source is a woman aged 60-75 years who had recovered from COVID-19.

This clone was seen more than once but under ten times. The CDR3 sequence is CASSFDKNTEAFF. CDR3 nucleotides: TGTGCCAGCAGCTTCGACAAGAACACTGAAGCTTTCTTT. The chain combines TRBV7-9 with TRBJ1-1; D not certain. Germline loops: CDR1 SEHNR, CDR2 FQNEAQ (reference sequence). The V end lost 3 bases, the J end lost 1 base, and 6 bases lay between the germline ends. The CDR3 sequence is 13 residues long.

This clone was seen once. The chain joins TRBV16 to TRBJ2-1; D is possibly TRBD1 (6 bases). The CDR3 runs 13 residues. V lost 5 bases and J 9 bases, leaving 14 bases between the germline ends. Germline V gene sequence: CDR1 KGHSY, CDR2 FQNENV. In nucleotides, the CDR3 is TGTGCCAGCAGCGTATCAGGGGTTGGTGAGCAGTTCTTC. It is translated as CASSVSGVGEQFF.

CDR3 coding DNA: TGTGCCAGCAGTTTCTTGGGACAGTTCTATTCACCCCTCCACTTT. The encoded protein is CASSFLGQFYSPLHF. The chain has TRBV28 and TRBJ1-6; 7 nucleotides agree with TRBD1. CDR3 length equals 15 residues. Germline lookup yields CDR1 MDHEN and CDR2 SYDVKM. V shed 3 bases, J shed 8 bases, and the junction held 7 bases outside the gene matches.

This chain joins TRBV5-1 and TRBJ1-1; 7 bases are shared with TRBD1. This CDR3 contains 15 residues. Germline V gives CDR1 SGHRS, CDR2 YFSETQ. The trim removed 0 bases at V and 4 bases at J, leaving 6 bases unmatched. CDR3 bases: TGCGCCAGCAGCTTGGTGGGTCAGGGGGGCACTGAAGCTTTCTTT. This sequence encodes CASSLVGQGGTEAFF.

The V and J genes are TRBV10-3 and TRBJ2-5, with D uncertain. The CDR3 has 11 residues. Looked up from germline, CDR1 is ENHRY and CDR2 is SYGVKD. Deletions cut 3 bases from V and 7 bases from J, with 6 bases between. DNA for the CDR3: TGTGCCATCAGTGACTCCGTGACCCAGTACTTC. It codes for CAISDSVTQYF.

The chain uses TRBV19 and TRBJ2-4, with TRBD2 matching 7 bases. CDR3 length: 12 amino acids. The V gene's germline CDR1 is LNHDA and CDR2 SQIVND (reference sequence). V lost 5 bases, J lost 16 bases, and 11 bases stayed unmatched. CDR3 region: CASSSAAGPYYF. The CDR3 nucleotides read TGTGCCAGTAGTTCGGCAGCGGGACCTTATTACTTC. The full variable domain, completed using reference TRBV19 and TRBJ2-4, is DGGITQSPKYLFRKEGQNVTLSCEQNLNHDAMYWYRQDPGQGLRLIYYSQIVNDFQKGDIAEGYSVSREKKESFPLTVTSAQKNPTAFYLCASSSAAGPYYFGAGTRLSVL.

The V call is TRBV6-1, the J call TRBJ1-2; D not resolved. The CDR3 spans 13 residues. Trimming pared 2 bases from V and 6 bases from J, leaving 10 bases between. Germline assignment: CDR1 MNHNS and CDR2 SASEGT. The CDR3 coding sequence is TGTGCCAGCAGTGAACTGGGCTCACATGGCTACACCTTC. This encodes CASSELGSHGYTF.

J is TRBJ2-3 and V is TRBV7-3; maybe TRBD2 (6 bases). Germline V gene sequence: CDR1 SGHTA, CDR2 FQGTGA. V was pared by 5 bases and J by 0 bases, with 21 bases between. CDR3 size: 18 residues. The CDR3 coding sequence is TGTGCCAGCAGCCTTTTGGCCCTCGGGCGGGGTAGCACAGATACGCAGTATTTT. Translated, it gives CASSLLALGRGSTDTQYF.

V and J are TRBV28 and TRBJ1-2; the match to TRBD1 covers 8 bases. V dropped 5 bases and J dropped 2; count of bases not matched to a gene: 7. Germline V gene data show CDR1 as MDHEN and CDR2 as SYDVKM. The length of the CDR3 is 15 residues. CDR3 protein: CASSTTGGDNYGYTF. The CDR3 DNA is TGTGCCAGCAGTACCACAGGGGGAGACAACTATGGCTACACCTTC.

Here the CDR3 DNA reads TGCGCCAGCAGCTTGGCCGGGAATCAGGGGGACGGCTACACCTTC. As protein: CASSLAGNQGDGYTF. The chain employs TRBV5-1 and TRBJ1-2; 7 bases agree with TRBD1. V lost 0 bases to trimming and J lost 8 bases; unmatched junction nucleotides: 10. Germline values: CDR1 SGHRS, CDR2 YFSETQ. This CDR3 spans 15 amino acids.

Here the CDR3 DNA reads TGTGCCAGCATGTCGGGACAGTTCTATGGCTACACCTTC. It yields the protein CASMSGQFYGYTF. The J gene is TRBJ1-2, the V gene TRBV28, with TRBD1 matching over 7 bases. CDR3 size: 13 residues. V lost 7 bases to trimming and J lost 4 bases; unmatched junction nucleotides: 6. Germline V gene lookup returns CDR1 MDHEN and CDR2 SYDVKM.

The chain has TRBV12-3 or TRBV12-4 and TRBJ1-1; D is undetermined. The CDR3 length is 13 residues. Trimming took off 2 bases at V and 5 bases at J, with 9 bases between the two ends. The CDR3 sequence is CASSLFVGTEAFF. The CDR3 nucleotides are TGTGCCAGCAGTTTATTTGTCGGGACTGAAGCTTTCTTT.

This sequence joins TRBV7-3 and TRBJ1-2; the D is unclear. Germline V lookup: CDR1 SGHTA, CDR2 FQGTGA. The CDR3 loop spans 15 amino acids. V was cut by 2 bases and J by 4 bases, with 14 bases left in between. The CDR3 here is CASSLSRTPGYGYTF. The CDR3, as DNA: TGTGCCAGCAGCTTATCCAGAACCCCTGGCTATGGCTACACCTTC.

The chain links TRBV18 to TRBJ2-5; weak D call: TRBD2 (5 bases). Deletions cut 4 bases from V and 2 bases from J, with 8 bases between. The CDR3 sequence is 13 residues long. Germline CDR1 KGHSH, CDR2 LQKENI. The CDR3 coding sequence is TGTGCCAGCTCACTTGGGAGTCAAGAGACCCAGTACTTC. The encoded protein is CASSLGSQETQYF.

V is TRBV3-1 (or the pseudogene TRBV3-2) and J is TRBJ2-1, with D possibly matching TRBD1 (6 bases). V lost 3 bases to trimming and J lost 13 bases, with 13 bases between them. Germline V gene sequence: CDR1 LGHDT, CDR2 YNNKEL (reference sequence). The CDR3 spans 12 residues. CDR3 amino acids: CASSQLRDTQFF. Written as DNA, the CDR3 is TGTGCCAGCAGCCAGCTCCGGGACACTCAGTTCTTC.

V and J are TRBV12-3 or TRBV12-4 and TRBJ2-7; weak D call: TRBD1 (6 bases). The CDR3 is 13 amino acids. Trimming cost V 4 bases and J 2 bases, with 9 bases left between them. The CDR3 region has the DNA TGTGCCAGCAGTTACTCAGGGGCCTACGAGCAGTACTTC. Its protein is CASSYSGAYEQYF.

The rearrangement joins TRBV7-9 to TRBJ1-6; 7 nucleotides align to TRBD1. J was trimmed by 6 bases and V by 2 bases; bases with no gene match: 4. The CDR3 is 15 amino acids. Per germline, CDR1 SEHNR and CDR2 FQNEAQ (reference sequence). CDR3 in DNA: TGTGCCAGCAGCTTACAAGACAGGGCTAATTCACCCCTCCACTTT. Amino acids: CASSLQDRANSPLHF.

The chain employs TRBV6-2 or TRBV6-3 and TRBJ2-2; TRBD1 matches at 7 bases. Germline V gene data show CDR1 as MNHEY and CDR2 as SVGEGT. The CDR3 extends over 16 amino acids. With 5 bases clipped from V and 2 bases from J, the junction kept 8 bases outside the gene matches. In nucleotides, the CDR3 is TGTGCCAGCAGTATGTCCGGGACAGATAACACCGGGGAGCTGTTTTTT. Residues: CASSMSGTDNTGELFF.

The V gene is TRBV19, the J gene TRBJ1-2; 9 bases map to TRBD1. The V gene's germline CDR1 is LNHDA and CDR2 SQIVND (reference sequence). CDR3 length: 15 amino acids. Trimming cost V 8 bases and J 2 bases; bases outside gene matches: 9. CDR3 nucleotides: TGTGCCAGTGGGCCCGGGACAGGGTGGAACTATGGCTACACCTTC. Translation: CASGPGTGWNYGYTF.

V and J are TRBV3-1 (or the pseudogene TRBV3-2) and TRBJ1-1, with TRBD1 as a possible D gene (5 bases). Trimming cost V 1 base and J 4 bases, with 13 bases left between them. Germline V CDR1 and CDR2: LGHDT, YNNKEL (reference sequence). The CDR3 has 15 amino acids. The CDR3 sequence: CASSQGQYKGTEAFF. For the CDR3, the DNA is TGTGCCAGCAGCCAAGGACAGTATAAAGGCACTGAAGCTTTCTTT.

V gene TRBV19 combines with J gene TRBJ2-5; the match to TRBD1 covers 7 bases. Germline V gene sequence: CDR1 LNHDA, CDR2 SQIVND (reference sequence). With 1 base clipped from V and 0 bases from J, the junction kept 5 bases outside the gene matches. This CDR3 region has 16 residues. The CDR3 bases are TGTGCCAGTAGTATAGGGGGACAGAGATACCAAGAGACCCAGTACTTC. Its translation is CASSIGGQRYQETQYF.

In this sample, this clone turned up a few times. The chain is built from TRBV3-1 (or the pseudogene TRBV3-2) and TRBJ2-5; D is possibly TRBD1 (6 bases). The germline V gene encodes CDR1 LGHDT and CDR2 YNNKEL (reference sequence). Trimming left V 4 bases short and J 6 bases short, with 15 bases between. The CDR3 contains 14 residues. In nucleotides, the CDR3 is TGTGCCAGCAGCCTGCCGGTAGGGGGAAAGACCCAGTACTTC. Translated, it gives CASSLPVGGKTQYF.

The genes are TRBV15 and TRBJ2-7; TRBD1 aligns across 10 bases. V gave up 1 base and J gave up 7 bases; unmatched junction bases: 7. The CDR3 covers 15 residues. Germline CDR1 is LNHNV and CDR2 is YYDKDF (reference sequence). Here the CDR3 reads CATSRGGGDRGEQYF. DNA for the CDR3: TGTGCCACCAGCAGAGGGGGCGGGGACAGGGGTGAGCAGTACTTC.

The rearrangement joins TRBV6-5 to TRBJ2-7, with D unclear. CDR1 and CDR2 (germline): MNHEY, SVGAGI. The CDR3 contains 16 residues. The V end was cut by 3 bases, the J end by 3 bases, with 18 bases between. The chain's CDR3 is CASSYSERPVLYEQYF. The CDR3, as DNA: TGTGCCAGCAGTTATTCTGAGCGCCCTGTCCTCTACGAGCAGTACTTC.